Listed below are T cell receptor beta chains from one sample, sequenced in a study of blood T cell repertoires in COVID-19. Sequenced by immunoSEQ multiplex PCR; TCRdb stores in-frame clones only, minus some. The sample records approximately 170,000 clones, about 81% being singletons. Sequencing was done on a sample of peripheral blood. The receptor set was obtained from a human donor in a cohort sampled during active COVID-19. CDR3s include the opening cysteine and the closing phenylalanine or tryptophan. D genes are given only for firm matches. Only part of the rows carry a size: once, few, many, or a class if the clone is expanded.

TRBJ2-1 | . | 14 | once | TRBV7-2 | CASSSRLWSDEQFF | TGTGCCAGCAGCTCGCGCCTTTGGTCGGATGAGCAGTTCTTC
TRBJ1-4 | TRBD1 | 14 | . | TRBV6-5 | CASSRTGLNEKLFF | TGTGCCAGCAGCCGGACAGGGCTTAATGAAAAACTGTTTTTT
TRBJ2-6 | . | 17 | . | TRBV3-1/TRBV3-2 | CASSQSNRGGGANVLTF | TGTGCCAGCAGCCAATCAAACAGGGGAGGTGGGGCCAACGTCCTGACTTTC
TRBJ2-7 | TRBD1 | 16 | . | TRBV28 | CASTILGDRGSYEQYF | TGTGCCAGCACCATCTTAGGGGACAGGGGGTCTTACGAGCAGTACTTC
TRBJ2-5 | TRBD1 | 16 | . | TRBV24-1 | CATSDWGRQGTETQYF | TGTGCCACCAGTGATTGGGGAAGACAGGGGACGGAGACCCAGTACTTC
TRBJ2-7 | . | 11 | once | TRBV30 | CAWGRGYEQYF | TGTGCCTGGGGCAGGGGCTACGAGCAGTACTTC
TRBJ2-7 | . | 14 | few | TRBV11-2 | CASSGAFVGYEQYF | TGTGCCAGCAGCGGAGCTTTTGTCGGCTACGAGCAGTACTTC
TRBJ2-3 | . | 16 | . | TRBV7-3 | CASSLQGLAGTDTQYF | TGTGCCAGCAGCCTCCAGGGACTCGCGGGTACAGATACGCAGTATTTT
TRBJ1-3 | TRBD1 | 16 | few | TRBV9 | CASSPQTGSSGNTIYF | TGTGCCAGCAGCCCCCAGACAGGGAGCTCTGGAAACACCATATATTTT
TRBJ2-4 | . | 16 | . | TRBV4-3 | CASSQELVSGTNIQYF | TGCGCCAGCAGCCAAGAGCTGGTCTCAGGGACTAACATTCAGTACTTC
TRBJ2-5 | . | 13 | once | TRBV28 | CASSFIVEETQYF | TGTGCCAGCAGTTTTATAGTGGAAGAGACCCAGTACTTC
TRBJ1-1 | TRBD1 | 16 | . | TRBV25-1 | CASSETGTGVGTEAFF | TGTGCCAGCAGTGAAACCGGGACAGGGGTAGGGACTGAAGCTTTCTTT
TRBJ2-2 | TRBD1 | 18 | . | TRBV7-9 | CASSFPRQGAPNTGELFF | TGTGCCAGCAGCTTCCCGAGACAGGGGGCCCCGAACACCGGGGAGCTGTTTTTT
TRBJ2-7 | . | 20 | . | TRBV10-1 | CASSESAHGLGGPLRYEQYF | TGCGCCAGCAGTGAGTCGGCCCACGGTTTAGGGGGACCCTTAAGGTACGAGCAGTACTTC
TRBJ1-5 | . | 14 | . | TRBV27 | CASSTTPLSQPQHF | TGTGCCAGCAGTACCACCCCCCTAAGTCAGCCCCAGCATTTT
TRBJ2-7 | TRBD2 | 14 | . | TRBV7-2 | CASSSTGTSNEQYF | TGTGCCAGCAGCAGCACCGGGACTAGCAACGAGCAGTACTTC
TRBJ1-2 | . | 15 | . | TRBV28 | CASSQWGREKKGYTF | TGTGCCAGCAGTCAATGGGGCAGGGAAAAGAAGGGCTACACCTTC
TRBJ2-1 | . | 15 | . | TRBV27 | CASSLRQSSYNEQFF | TGTGCCAGCAGTTTAAGACAGAGCTCCTACAATGAGCAGTTCTTC
TRBJ2-3 | . | 13 | . | TRBV6-5 | CASRPKSADTQYF | TGTGCCAGCAGACCTAAATCGGCAGATACGCAGTATTTT
TRBJ2-1 | . | 15 | medium-sized | TRBV27 | CASSLSDPGYNEQFF | TGTGCCAGCAGTTTAAGCGACCCGGGGTACAATGAGCAGTTCTTC
TRBJ2-5 | TRBD2 | 16 | once | TRBV9 | CASSVSGLAGLETQYF | TGTGCCAGCAGCGTATCCGGACTAGCGGGGTTAGAGACCCAGTACTTC
TRBJ1-1 | . | 13 | . | TRBV7-8 | CASSFRLSPEAFF | TGTGCCAGCAGCTTTCGGCTTAGCCCTGAAGCTTTCTTT
TRBJ1-4 | TRBD1 | 15 | . | TRBV5-5 | CASSLVGTGLEKLFF | TGTGCCAGCAGCTTGGTGGGGACAGGGCTTGAAAAACTGTTTTTT
TRBJ1-1 | . | 13 | few | TRBV7-2 | CASSSLGLASTFF | TGTGCCAGCAGCTCACTGGGCCTCGCGTCGACTTTCTTT
TRBJ1-3 | . | 15 | . | TRBV7-8 | CASSAGAHSGNTIYF | TGTGCCAGCAGCGCAGGGGCCCACTCTGGAAACACCATATATTTT
TRBJ2-1 | TRBD2 | 22 | . | TRBV10-2 | CASSHSGLAGGPTQLGYNEQFF | TGCGCCAGCAGCCACTCCGGACTAGCGGGAGGACCGACTCAATTGGGCTACAATGAGCAGTTCTTC
TRBJ1-3 | . | 15 | once | TRBV14 | CASSRTETSGNTIYF | TGTGCCAGCAGCCGGACAGAGACGTCTGGAAACACCATATATTTT
TRBJ2-7 | TRBD2 | 14 | many | TRBV5-4 | CASSLEREWAEQYF | TGTGCCAGCAGCTTGGAGCGGGAGTGGGCCGAGCAGTACTTC
TRBJ2-1 | TRBD1 | 13 | . | TRBV4-3 | CASSLGTGIEQFF | TGCGCCAGCAGCCTCGGGACAGGGATCGAGCAGTTCTTC